A single sample gave rise to the 6 T cell receptor beta chains below, sequenced in a study of CD8+ T cells in alopecia areata. RNA extraction and reverse transcription yielded cDNA as sequencing template. Assay: immunoSEQ multiplex PCR; the TCRdb copy retains only in-frame clones and omits some. Seen here are about 120,000 clones, 30% to 40% observed once, and the top ten hold approximately 2.8%. The specimen sequenced was CD4+ T cells sorted from blood. Receptors originate from a human donor with alopecia areata.

The chain recombines TRBV5-1 with TRBJ2-3; perhaps TRBD2 as D (6 bases). Germline V CDR1 and CDR2: SGHRS, YFSETQ. Trimming pared 4 bases from V and 3 bases from J, leaving 18 bases between. This CDR3 is built from 16 residues. CDR3 sequence (DNA): TGCGCCAGCAGCCGCCTGGGAGGCGGGATGACAGATACGCAGTATTTT. Translating it yields CASSRLGGGMTDTQYF.

This clone was observed a handful of times. The chain joins TRBV11-2 to TRBJ2-7, with 9 bases fitting TRBD1. CDR1 SGHAT and CDR2 FQNNGV come from the germline V gene. The junction had 3 bases not matched to a gene; V was cut back by 3 bases and J by 3 bases. This CDR3 region has 14 residues. As DNA, the CDR3 is TGTGCCAGCAGCTTCGCGACAGGGGGCTACGAGCAGTACTTC. This encodes CASSFATGGYEQYF.

The rearrangement joins TRBV20-1 to TRBJ1-2; the D is unclear. Between the trimmed V and J ends, which lost 5 bases and 8 bases, there was a span of 9 bases. Germline V gives CDR1 DFQATT, CDR2 SNEGSKA (reference sequence). CDR3 length: 10 residues. The CDR3 nucleotides read TGCAGTGCTCTGCCTGAGGGCTACACCTTC. This translates into CSALPEGYTF.

This clone was found a few times. This sequence joins TRBV29-1 and TRBJ1-5, with TRBD1 as a possible D gene (5 bases). This CDR3 is built from 12 residues. Germline V gene data show CDR1 as SQVTM and CDR2 as ANQGSEA. The V gene lost 6 bases and the J gene lost 5 bases, with 11 bases spanning the gap. DNA of the CDR3: TGCAGCGTGGGGGGAGCAGATCAGCCCCAGCATTTT. This translates into CSVGGADQPQHF.

J is TRBJ2-4 and V is TRBV30; D call uncertain. The germline V and J ends were trimmed by 1 base and 0 bases, with 1 base remaining between them. The CDR3 totals 12 residues. Germline V gives CDR1 GTSNPN, CDR2 SVGIG (reference sequence). CDR3 sequence reads: CAWSEAKNIQYF. The CDR3 DNA reads as TGTGCCTGGAGTGAAGCCAAAAACATTCAGTACTTC.

This chain links TRBV29-1 with TRBJ2-1; the D gene could be TRBD1 or TRBD2 (6 bases each). Trimming pared 2 bases from V and 5 bases from J, leaving 13 bases between. Germline V gene sequence: CDR1 SQVTM, CDR2 ANQGSEA. The CDR3 sequence is 14 residues long. CDR3 in amino acids: CSVERWGADNEQFF. CDR3 nucleotides: TGCAGCGTTGAACGGTGGGGGGCTGACAATGAGCAGTTCTTC.